This is a list of T cell receptor beta chains from one sample in a study of OX40 agonist ivuxolimab in advanced cancers. Some clones are missing from TCRdb's copy, which holds only in-frame ones; the method was immunoSEQ multiplex PCR. Counted here are fewer than 65,000 clones, 65% to 85% occurring once; the ten biggest clones make up roughly 30%. The source was CD4+ or CD8+ T cells sorted from blood, collected in a trial of the OX40 agonist ivuxolimab. The origin of the receptors is an adult with an advanced solid tumor such as melanoma, head and neck, liver or kidney cancer. CDR3s leave out the opening cysteine and the closing phenylalanine or tryptophan. Fields, in order: V gene, CDR3 protein.

TRBV29-1,SVAGYGANVLT
TRBV6-1,ASSGRSTSGRNEQF
TRBV2,ASSATGGDTGELF
TRBV5-4,ASSLPTNNEQF
TRBV30,AWSRTRAGAYEQY
TRBV2,ASSRLGGKTEQY
TRBV20-1,SALLVYEQY
TRBV19,ASSTPPGQGALTYGYT
TRBV10-1,ASGTGTGELF
TRBV29-1,SAQGTDQNTQY
TRBV28,ASRPDNSPLH
TRBV6-6,ASSYPSGGLSYEQY
TRBV5-1,ASSLVSVNTEAF
TRBV30,AWSTTGGMYEKLF
TRBV20-1,SGWANYGYT
TRBV7-9,ASSELAVWAF
TRBV4-1,ASSQDPQRGPSYEQY
TRBV28,ASSTTPQGVFGKLF
TRBV18,ASSPGTSGTYNEQF
TRBV18,ASSPRGGEQETQY
TRBV4-1,ASSQVPYYSNQPQH
TRBV10-3,AISAGQGARTEAF
TRBV5-5,ASSLETSSGANVLT
TRBV4-1,ASSPLGAGVTDTQY
TRBV5-5,ASSLGPGYNEQF
TRBV2,ASSVGQAYEQY